This is a list of T cell receptor beta chains from one sample in a study of T cells after yellow fever vaccination. TCRdb re-called the 5' RACE reads through MiXCR, storing one row per CDR3 protein. This sample has approximately 250,000 distinct CDR3 sequences; about 3.7% occur once, and the top ten carry under 20%. The sample was PBMCs, taken 15 days after the yellow fever booster vaccination. The receptors derive from a man aged 18 to 30 who received the YFV17D yellow fever vaccine. Both conserved end residues are part of each CDR3. A D gene is named only where the DNA matches it firmly. A row's size may be missing; if present it is once, few, many or a size class.

D: TRBD1; size: many; length: 16; V: TRBV20-1; J: TRBJ2-7; DNA: TGCAGTGCCATCACCCACAGGGGGGCAAGTACCTACGAGCAGTACTTC; CDR3: CSAITHRGASTYEQYF
D: TRBD2; size: many; length: 18; V: TRBV24-1; J: TRBJ2-3; DNA: TGTGCCACCAGTGATCCAACGCCGGGGGGGTCTGGCACAGATACGCAGTATTTT; CDR3: CATSDPTPGGSGTDTQYF
D: -; size: many; length: 15; V: TRBV7-2; J: TRBJ2-2; DNA: TGTGCCAGCAGCCGCAGAGGGTCGAACACCGGGGAGCTGTTTTTT; CDR3: CASSRRGSNTGELFF
D: -; size: many; length: 14; V: TRBV10-3; J: TRBJ1-1; DNA: TGTGCCATCAGGGACATACAGGGTCGGGATGAAGCTTTCTTT; CDR3: CAIRDIQGRDEAFF
D: TRBD2; size: -; length: 14; V: TRBV7-7; J: TRBJ2-2; DNA: TGTGCCAGCAGCTTAGGCGGGGGGCCCGGGGAGCTGTTTTTT; CDR3: CASSLGGGPGELFF
D: -; size: many; length: 13; V: TRBV7-6; J: TRBJ1-4; DNA: TGTGCCAGCAGCTTAGTCACAAATGAAAAACTGTTTTTT; CDR3: CASSLVTNEKLFF
D: -; size: many; length: 13; V: TRBV7-3; J: TRBJ1-1; DNA: TGTGCCAGCAGCTTAACGTTGGCCACTGAAGCTTTCTTT; CDR3: CASSLTLATEAFF
D: -; size: -; length: 14; V: TRBV2; J: TRBJ2-3; DNA: TGTGCCAGCTATTCAAATTCAGCAGAAGATACGCAGTATTTT; CDR3: CASYSNSAEDTQYF
D: -; size: many; length: 15; V: TRBV6-5; J: TRBJ1-3; DNA: TGTGCCAGCGGGATTTCGTTCGAGGATGGAAACACCATATATTTT; CDR3: CASGISFEDGNTIYF
D: TRBD1; size: many; length: 13; V: TRBV29-1; J: TRBJ2-7; DNA: TGCAGCGTTGCTCGGGGACAGCCCTACGAGCAGTACTTC; CDR3: CSVARGQPYEQYF
D: -; size: many; length: 13; V: TRBV6-5; J: TRBJ1-2; DNA: TGTGCCAGCAGTTACACTGGGAACTATGGCTACACCTTC; CDR3: CASSYTGNYGYTF
D: -; size: -; length: 15; V: TRBV6-1; J: TRBJ1-6; DNA: TGTGCCAGCAGTGAAGGGGTGACAGCCGGTTCACCCCTCCACTTT; CDR3: CASSEGVTAGSPLHF
D: TRBD2; size: many; length: 17; V: TRBV18; J: TRBJ2-3; DNA: TGTGCCAGCTCAGAACTCGAACTAGCGGGGCTCGCAGATACGCAGTATTTT; CDR3: CASSELELAGLADTQYF
D: TRBD1; size: many; length: 14; V: TRBV10-3; J: TRBJ2-5; DNA: TGTGCCATCAGGGGGACAGGGCGCCGGGAGACCCAGTACTTC; CDR3: CAIRGTGRRETQYF
D: TRBD2; size: -; length: 16; V: TRBV7-9; J: TRBJ2-1; DNA: TGTGCCAGCAGCCCTAGGACTAGCGGGGGGAGCGATGAGCAGTTCTTC; CDR3: CASSPRTSGGSDEQFF
D: -; size: many; length: 16; V: TRBV4-1; J: TRBJ2-5; DNA: TGCGCCAGCAGCCAAGAGGACGGGGGGCTGAGAGAGACCCAGTACTTC; CDR3: CASSQEDGGLRETQYF
D: -; size: many; length: 13; V: TRBV10-3; J: TRBJ1-1; DNA: TGTGCCATCAGGGTGGGCCAAGAGGTTGAAGCTTTCTTT; CDR3: CAIRVGQEVEAFF
D: -; size: many; length: 14; V: TRBV6-5; J: TRBJ2-3; DNA: TGTGCCAGCAGTTACCTTTCGGGCACAGATACGCAGTATTTT; CDR3: CASSYLSGTDTQYF
D: TRBD2; size: many; length: 16; V: TRBV6-2/TRBV6-3; J: TRBJ2-3; DNA: TGTGCCAGCAGTACACGGACTAGCGGGGCCCCAGATACGCAGTATTTT; CDR3: CASSTRTSGAPDTQYF
D: TRBD2; size: many; length: 15; V: TRBV20-1; J: TRBJ2-5; DNA: TGCAGTGGAACTAGCGGTGGAGGTCCGTGGGAGACCCAGTACTTC; CDR3: CSGTSGGGPWETQYF
D: TRBD2; size: many; length: 16; V: TRBV29-1; J: TRBJ2-3; DNA: TGCAGCGCCTCGGGGGGACTAGCGGCCCGCACAGATACGCAGTATTTT; CDR3: CSASGGLAARTDTQYF
D: -; size: many; length: 15; V: TRBV20-1; J: TRBJ2-3; DNA: TGCAGTGCTAGTGGGCGCCCCCCCCTTGCAGATACGCAGTATTTT; CDR3: CSASGRPPLADTQYF
D: -; size: many; length: 15; V: TRBV7-3; J: TRBJ1-1; DNA: TGTGCCAGCAGCCCCCAAGGCAGGGGCCAGACTGAAGCTTTCTTT; CDR3: CASSPQGRGQTEAFF
D: -; size: many; length: 14; V: TRBV9; J: TRBJ2-7; DNA: TGTGCCAGCAGCGTAGGTGGCAGCTCCTACGAGCAGTACTTC; CDR3: CASSVGGSSYEQYF
D: TRBD2; size: many; length: 15; V: TRBV7-2; J: TRBJ2-7; DNA: TGTGCCAGCAGCTCAACTAGCGGGGCTTTCTACGAGCAGTACTTC; CDR3: CASSSTSGAFYEQYF
D: TRBD2; size: few; length: 15; V: TRBV5-1; J: TRBJ2-2; DNA: TGCGCCAGCAGCTTGGAGCGGGGGGAATCCGGGGAGCTGTTTTTT; CDR3: CASSLERGESGELFF
D: -; size: many; length: 14; V: TRBV28; J: TRBJ1-3; DNA: TGTGCCAGCATAGACAAACGCTCTGGAAACACCATATATTTT; CDR3: CASIDKRSGNTIYF
D: TRBD2; size: many; length: 13; V: TRBV7-9; J: TRBJ2-5; DNA: TGTGCCAGCCGGGGGGGGGCTCGGGAGACCCAGTACTTC; CDR3: CASRGGARETQYF
D: -; size: many; length: 14; V: TRBV18; J: TRBJ2-5; DNA: TGTGCCAGCTCAAGCAGGACGCACCAAGAGACCCAGTACTTC; CDR3: CASSSRTHQETQYF